This paragraph reports one T cell receptor (beta chain). Its cognate antigen is unknown. The TCR beta CDR3 regions underwent amplification using RNA transcripts as the source. The HTBI primer set was used in a first-round RT-PCR of the TCR CDR3. TCRdb re-called the multiplex PCR reads through MiXCR, storing one row per CDR3 protein. The sample has about half a million distinct CDR3 sequences; around 20% are singletons. The sample comes from a study of T cells in Graves' hyperthyroidism and ophthalmopathy. Study-wide background: Peripheral blood was obtained at initial diagnosis, preceding any treatment.

The study, taken as a whole, reports: A model using 13 V-J features told ophthalmopathy apart from stable hyperthyroidism. Among clonotypes expanded in thyroid above 0.001, most were also found in blood.

The sequenced sample was blood. The sequence was obtained from a man between 40 and 49 years old with Graves' ophthalmopathy.

The CDR3 region is CASSKRDPLTHSYNEQFF. DNA for the CDR3: TGTGCCAGCAGCAAGCGGGACCCACTAACCCATAGCTACAATGAGCAGTTCTTC. The V gene is TRBV9, the J gene TRBJ2-1; 7 nucleotides line up with TRBD2. J gave up 3 bases and V 4 bases, and 16 bases lay outside the gene matches. CDR1 and CDR2 (germline): SGDLS, YYNGEE. The CDR3 contains 18 residues.